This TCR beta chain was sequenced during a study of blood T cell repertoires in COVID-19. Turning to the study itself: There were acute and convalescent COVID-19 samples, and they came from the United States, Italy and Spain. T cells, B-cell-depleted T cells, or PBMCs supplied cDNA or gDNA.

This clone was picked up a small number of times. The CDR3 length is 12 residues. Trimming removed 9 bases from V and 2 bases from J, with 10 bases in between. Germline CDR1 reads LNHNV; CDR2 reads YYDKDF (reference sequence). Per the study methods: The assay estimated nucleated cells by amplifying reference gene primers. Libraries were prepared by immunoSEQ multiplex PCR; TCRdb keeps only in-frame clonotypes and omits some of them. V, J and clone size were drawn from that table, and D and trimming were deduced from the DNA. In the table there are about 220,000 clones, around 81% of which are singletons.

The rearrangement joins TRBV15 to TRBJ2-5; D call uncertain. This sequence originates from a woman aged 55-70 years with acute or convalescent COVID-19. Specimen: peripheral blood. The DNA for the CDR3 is TGTGCCACAGGCGACTTTCAAGAGACCCAGTACTTC. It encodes CATGDFQETQYF.